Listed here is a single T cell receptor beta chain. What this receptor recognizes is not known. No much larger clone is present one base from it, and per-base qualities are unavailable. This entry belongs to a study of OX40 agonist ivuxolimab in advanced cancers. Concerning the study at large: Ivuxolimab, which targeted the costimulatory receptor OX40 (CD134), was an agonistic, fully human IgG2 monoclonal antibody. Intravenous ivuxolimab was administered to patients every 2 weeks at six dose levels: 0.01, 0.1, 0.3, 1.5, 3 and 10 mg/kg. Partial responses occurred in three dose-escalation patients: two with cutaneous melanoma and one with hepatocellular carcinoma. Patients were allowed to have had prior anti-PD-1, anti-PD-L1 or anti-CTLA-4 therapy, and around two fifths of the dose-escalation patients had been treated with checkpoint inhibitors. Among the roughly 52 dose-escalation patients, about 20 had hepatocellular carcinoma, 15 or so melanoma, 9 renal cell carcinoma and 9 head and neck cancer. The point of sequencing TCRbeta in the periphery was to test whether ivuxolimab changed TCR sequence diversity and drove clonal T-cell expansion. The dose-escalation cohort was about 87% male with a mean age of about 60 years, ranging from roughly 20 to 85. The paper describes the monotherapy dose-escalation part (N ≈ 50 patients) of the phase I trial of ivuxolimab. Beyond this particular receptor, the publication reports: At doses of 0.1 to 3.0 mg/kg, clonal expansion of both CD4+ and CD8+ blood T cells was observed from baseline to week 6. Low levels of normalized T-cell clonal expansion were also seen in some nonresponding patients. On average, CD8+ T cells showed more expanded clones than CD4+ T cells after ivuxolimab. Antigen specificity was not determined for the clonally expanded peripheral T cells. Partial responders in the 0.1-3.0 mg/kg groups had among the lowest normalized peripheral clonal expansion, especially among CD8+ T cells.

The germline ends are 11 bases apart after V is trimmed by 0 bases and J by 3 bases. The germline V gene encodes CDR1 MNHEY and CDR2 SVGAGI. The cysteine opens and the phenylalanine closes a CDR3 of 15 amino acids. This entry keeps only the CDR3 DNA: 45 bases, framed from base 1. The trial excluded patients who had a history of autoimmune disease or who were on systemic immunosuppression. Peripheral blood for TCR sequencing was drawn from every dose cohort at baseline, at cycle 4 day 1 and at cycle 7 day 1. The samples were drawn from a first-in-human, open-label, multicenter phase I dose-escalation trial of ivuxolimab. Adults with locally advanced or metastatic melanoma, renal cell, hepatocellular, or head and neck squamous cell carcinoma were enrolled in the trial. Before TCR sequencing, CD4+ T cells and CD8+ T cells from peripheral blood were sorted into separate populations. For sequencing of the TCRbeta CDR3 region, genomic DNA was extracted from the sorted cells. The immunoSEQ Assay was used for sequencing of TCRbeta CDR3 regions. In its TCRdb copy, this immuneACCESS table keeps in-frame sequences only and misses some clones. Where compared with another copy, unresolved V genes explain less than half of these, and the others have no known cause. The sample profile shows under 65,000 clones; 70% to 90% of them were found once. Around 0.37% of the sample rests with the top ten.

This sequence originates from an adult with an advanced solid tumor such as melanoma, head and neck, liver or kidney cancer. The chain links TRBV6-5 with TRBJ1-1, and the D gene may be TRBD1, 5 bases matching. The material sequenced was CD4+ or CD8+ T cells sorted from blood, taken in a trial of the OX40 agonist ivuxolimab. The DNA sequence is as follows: TGTGCCAGCAGTTACTCAGGGGCAGGACACACTGAAGCTTTCTTT. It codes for CASSYSGAGHTEAFF.